This T cell receptor beta chain was sequenced in a study of T cell clonality in common variable immunodeficiency. Generated by immunoSEQ multiplex PCR, the TCRdb table keeps only in-frame clones and is missing some. This sample includes some 45,000 clones with no singletons; its ten biggest clones take up roughly 2.1%. This clone is labeled medium-sized (0.01 to 0.1%). Its target is unknown. The CDR3 is cut off 3 residues early in the read; its end comes from the germline J gene. V was shortened by 5 bases and J by 3 bases, with 17 bases between the two germline ends. Germline V gene sequence: CDR1 DFQATT, CDR2 SNEGSKA (reference sequence). The CDR3 sequence is 14 residues long. Study-level results: In common variable immunodeficiency, TCR beta chains reportedly carried fewer deletions and N-nucleotide insertions.

J is TRBJ2-7 and V is TRBV20-1, with D perhaps TRBD2 (6 bases). The source of this sequence is a person aged 18-70 years in good health. Sample: peripheral blood mononuclear cells. The covered CDR3 bases are TGCAGTGCTCCTATCGCCGGGGGAATCTACGAG. Its translation is CSAPIAGGIYE. The CDR3 in full is CSAPIAGGIYEQYF.